This entry lists 21 T cell receptor beta chains sequenced from one sample in a study of T cell responses to AZD1222 COVID-19 vaccine. Profiling relied on immunoSEQ multiplex PCR, and the TCRdb table lists in-frame clones only, not all of them. The sample records 170,000 or so clones, less than 95% being singletons. The sequences come from peripheral blood, collected on day 0 of AZD1222 vaccination. These receptors were obtained from an adult in good health.

The chain recombines TRBV27 with TRBJ2-7; no reliable D call. CDR1 and CDR2 (germline): MNHEY, SMNVEV (reference sequence). Trimming took 2 bases from V and 2 from J, leaving 13 bases between them. The CDR3 spans 15 residues. CDR3 coding DNA: TGTGCCAGCAGTTTAGCGGACGGCAGTACCTACGAGCAGTACTTC. As protein: CASSLADGSTYEQYF.

The V and J genes are TRBV6-2 or TRBV6-3 and TRBJ2-4, with D perhaps TRBD1 or TRBD2 (5 bases each). Germline V CDR1 and CDR2: MNHEY, SVGEGT. Trimming pared 4 bases from V and 0 bases from J, leaving 16 bases between. The CDR3 extends over 17 amino acids. CDR3 region: CASSSSGYGVAKNIQYF. Here the CDR3 DNA reads TGTGCCAGCAGTTCCTCAGGGTACGGGGTAGCCAAAAACATTCAGTACTTC.

The genes are TRBV19 and TRBJ2-3; D ambiguous. V was shortened by 10 bases and J by 5 bases, with 13 bases between the two germline ends. The CDR3 covers 12 residues. Germline V CDR1 and CDR2: LNHDA, SQIVND (reference sequence). The chain's CDR3 is CATSVWGDTQYF. The CDR3 DNA sequence: TGTGCCACCTCCGTTTGGGGAGATACGCAGTATTTT. Full variable domain (outside the CDR3, taken from reference TRBV19 and TRBJ2-3): DGGITQSPKYLFRKEGQNVTLSCEQNLNHDAMYWYRQDPGQGLRLIYYSQIVNDFQKGDIAEGYSVSREKKESFPLTVTSAQKNPTAFYLCATSVWGDTQYFGPGTRLTVL.

Here the CDR3 reads CASSIGTSGGTDTQYF. CDR3 nucleotides: TGTGCCAGCAGCATCGGGACTAGCGGGGGAACAGATACGCAGTATTTT. V and J are TRBV5-8 and TRBJ2-3, with 14 bases that match TRBD2. CDR1 is SGHTS, CDR2 YDEGEE, per germline. With V trimmed by 4 bases and J by 3 bases, 4 bases remained unmatched. The CDR3 length is 16 residues.

The V and J genes are TRBV12-3 or TRBV12-4 and TRBJ2-2; D ambiguous. V gave up 6 bases and J gave up 7 bases, with 9 bases separating them. The CDR3 has 12 amino acids. CDR3 region: CASSFVGGELFF. DNA for the CDR3: TGTGCCAGCAGCTTTGTTGGCGGGGAGCTGTTTTTT.

This clone has a single count. V usage is TRBV5-1 and J usage is TRBJ2-3, with D tentatively TRBD1 (5 bases). CDR3 length: 15 amino acids. V lost 2 bases and J 2 bases, leaving 12 bases between the germline ends. Germline-derived CDR1 and CDR2 are SGHRS and YFSETQ. CDR3 residues: CASSFRGIYTDTQYF. As DNA, the CDR3 is TGCGCCAGCAGCTTTAGGGGAATATACACAGATACGCAGTATTTT.

The count of this clone is one. J is TRBJ1-6 and V is TRBV19, with D unresolved. Germline V lookup: CDR1 LNHDA, CDR2 SQIVND (reference sequence). This CDR3 comprises 11 residues. Trimming shortened V by 6 bases and J by 7 bases, and 4 bases separated the two germline ends. CDR3 DNA: TGTGCCAGTAGGCAAAATTCACCCCTCCACTTT. Its translation is CASRQNSPLHF.

As regards this clone: This CDR3 is also generated by other DNA sequences in the sample. The chain joins TRBV12-3 or TRBV12-4 to TRBJ2-7; D remains ambiguous. The V end was cut by 5 bases, the J end by 0 bases, with 5 bases between. This CDR3 spans 12 amino acids. CDR3 region: CASSPSSYEQYF. CDR3 in DNA: TGTGCCAGCAGTCCCAGCTCCTACGAGCAGTACTTC.

This clone was counted once. Here the CDR3 DNA reads TGTGCCAGTAGTATCGGGACAGAAGCTTTCTTT. Protein product: CASSIGTEAFF. The chain has TRBV19 and TRBJ1-1; possible D gene TRBD1, 6 bases. This CDR3 contains 11 residues. Germline V gene data show CDR1 as LNHDA and CDR2 as SQIVND (reference sequence). With 3 bases removed from V and 8 bases from J, the gap between germline ends came to 7 bases.

In DNA, the CDR3 is TGTGCCAGCAGCCACGATTCGAACACTGAAGCTTTCTTT. Protein: CASSHDSNTEAFF. The J gene is TRBJ1-1, the V gene TRBV7-9; D unresolved. V was trimmed by 5 bases and J by 1 base, leaving 8 bases between them. Germline V gene lookup returns CDR1 SEHNR and CDR2 FQNEAQ (reference sequence). This CDR3 contains 13 residues.

The V and J genes are TRBV2 and TRBJ1-5, with D possibly being TRBD1 (6 bases). V lost 7 bases, J lost 0 bases, and 19 bases lay in between. Germline V lookup: CDR1 SNHLY, CDR2 FYNNEI. The CDR3 runs 17 residues. The CDR3 loop reads CASKRGQPSYSNQPQHF. The DNA of the CDR3 is TGTGCCAGCAAGAGAGGACAGCCATCTTATAGCAATCAGCCCCAGCATTTT.

The chain has TRBV27 and TRBJ1-2; 10 nucleotides match TRBD1. The CDR3 is 14 residues long. V gave up 2 bases and J gave up 8 bases; unmatched junction bases: 5. In germline, CDR1 is MNHEY, CDR2 SMNVEV (reference sequence). CDR3 bases: TGTGCCAGCAGTTTACGGGGACAGGGGCAAGGCTACACCTTC. Residues: CASSLRGQGQGYTF.

The chain carries TRBV30 and TRBJ1-2; a possible D gene is TRBD1 (5 bases). V shed 2 bases and J shed 2 bases, with 15 bases lying between them. The CDR3 contains 15 residues. CDR1 GTSNPN and CDR2 SVGIG come from the germline V gene (reference sequence). CDR3 DNA sequence: TGTGCCTGGAGTTTCACGACAGAGGGGAACTATGGCTACACCTTC. The encoded protein is CAWSFTTEGNYGYTF.

This chain connects TRBV3-1 (or the pseudogene TRBV3-2) to TRBJ2-2, with D perhaps matching TRBD1 (5 bases). The CDR3 totals 16 residues. CDR1 and CDR2 from the germline V gene are LGHDT and YNNKEL (reference sequence). Between the trimmed V and J ends, which lost 0 bases and 7 bases, there was a span of 15 bases. The CDR3 loop is CASSQEVRQGSGELFF. CDR3 in DNA: TGTGCCAGCAGCCAAGAGGTGCGGCAGGGCAGCGGGGAGCTGTTTTTT.

The chain joins TRBV11-1 to TRBJ2-7; tentative D call: TRBD1 (5 bases). The germline V gene encodes CDR1 SGHAT and CDR2 FQDESV (reference sequence). V lost 3 bases, J lost 3 bases, and 12 bases lay in between. CDR3 length: 14 amino acids. CDR3 in DNA: TGTGCCAGCAGCTTCCGCCCCAGGGACTACGAGCAGTACTTC. The encoded protein is CASSFRPRDYEQYF. Based on the CDR3 plus reference TRBV11-1 and TRBJ2-7, the full variable domain is EAEVAQSPRYKITEKSQAVAFWCDPISGHATLYWYRQILGQGPELLVQFQDESVVDDSQLPKDRFSAERLKGVDSTLKIQPAELGDSAMYLCASSFRPRDYEQYFGPGTRLTVT.

J is TRBJ2-5 and V is TRBV2; a possible D gene is TRBD1 (5 bases). Germline V gene lookup returns CDR1 SNHLY and CDR2 FYNNEI. The CDR3 runs to 14 residues. The germline V and J ends were trimmed by 6 bases and 0 bases, with 11 bases remaining between them. DNA of the CDR3: TGTGCCAGCAGCAGACAGATGTACCAAGAGACCCAGTACTTC. Residues: CASSRQMYQETQYF.

The CDR3 DNA is TGTGCCAGCAGCTTTGCCGGAATTAAACTACAGGCTCGCAATGAAGCTTTCTTT. Its translation is CASSFAGIKLQARNEAFF. V and J are TRBV12-1 and TRBJ1-1; the table's TRBD1 call for D was not verified on the DNA. TRBV12-1 has pseudogene status. The CDR3 consists of 18 residues.

The chain links TRBV11-1 to TRBJ1-6, with D unclear. Trimming took 6 bases from V and 5 from J, leaving 11 bases between them. CDR3 length equals 14 residues. From germline, CDR1 is SGHAT and CDR2 FQDESV (reference sequence). CDR3 bases: TGTGCCAGCAGGCCGGGGATCCATAATTCACCCCTCCACTTT. It translates to CASRPGIHNSPLHF.

The rearrangement uses TRBV9 and TRBJ1-1, with D maybe TRBD1 (5 bases). In germline, CDR1 is SGDLS, CDR2 YYNGEE. This CDR3 has 16 residues. V lost 2 bases and J 0 bases, leaving 14 bases between the germline ends. The CDR3 coding sequence is TGTGCCAGCAGCGTGGGCAGGGTATACATGAACACTGAAGCTTTCTTT. Its protein is CASSVGRVYMNTEAFF. Filled out from reference TRBV9 and TRBJ1-1, the complete variable domain reads DSGVTQTPKHLITATGQRVTLRCSPRSGDLSVYWYQQSLDQGLQFLIQYYNGEERAKGNILERFSAQQFPDLHSELNLSSLELGDSALYFCASSVGRVYMNTEAFFGQGTRLTVV.

The V and J genes are TRBV10-3 and TRBJ1-2, with a weak D call TRBD1 (6 bases). Germline lookup yields CDR1 ENHRY and CDR2 SYGVKD. V was cut by 4 bases and J by 10 bases, with 16 bases left in between. The CDR3 contains 13 residues. The chain's CDR3 is CAISGSSDSPYTF. Here the CDR3 DNA reads TGTGCCATCAGTGGATCTTCGGACAGCCCCTACACCTTC.

The rearrangement links TRBV7-2 to TRBJ1-5; D perhaps matches TRBD1 (5 bases). This CDR3 contains 12 residues. The germline V gene encodes CDR1 SGHTA and CDR2 FQGNSA. The germline V and J ends were trimmed by 6 bases and 4 bases, with 7 bases remaining between them. The CDR3 loop reads CASRSGNQPQHF. In nucleotides, the CDR3 is TGTGCCAGCAGGTCAGGGAATCAGCCCCAGCATTTT.